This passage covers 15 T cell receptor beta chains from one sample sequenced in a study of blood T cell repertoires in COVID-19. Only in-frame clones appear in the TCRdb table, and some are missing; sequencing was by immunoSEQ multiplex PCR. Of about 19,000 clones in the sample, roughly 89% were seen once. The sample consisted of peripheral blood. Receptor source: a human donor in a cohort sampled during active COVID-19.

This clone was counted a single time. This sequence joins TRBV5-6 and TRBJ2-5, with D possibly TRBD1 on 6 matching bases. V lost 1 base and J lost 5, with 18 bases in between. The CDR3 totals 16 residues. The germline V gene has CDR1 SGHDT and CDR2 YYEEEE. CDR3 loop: CASSLYVGDTGETQYF. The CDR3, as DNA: TGTGCCAGCAGCTTGTATGTAGGGGACACTGGGGAGACCCAGTACTTC.

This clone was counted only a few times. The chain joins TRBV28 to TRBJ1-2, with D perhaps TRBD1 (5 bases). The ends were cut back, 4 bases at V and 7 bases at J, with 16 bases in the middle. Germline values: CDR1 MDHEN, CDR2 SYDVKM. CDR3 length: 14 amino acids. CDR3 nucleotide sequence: TGTGCCAGCAGTTCTGGTCCTCGGAGGGGTGGCTACACCTTC. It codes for CASSSGPRRGGYTF.

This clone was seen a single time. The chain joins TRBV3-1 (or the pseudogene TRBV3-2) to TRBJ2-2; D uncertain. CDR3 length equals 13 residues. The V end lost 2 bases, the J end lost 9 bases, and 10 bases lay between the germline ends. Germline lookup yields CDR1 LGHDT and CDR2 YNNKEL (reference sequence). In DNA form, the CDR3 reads TGTGCCAGCAGCCAAAACCGACACCGGGAGCTGTTTTTT. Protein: CASSQNRHRELFF.

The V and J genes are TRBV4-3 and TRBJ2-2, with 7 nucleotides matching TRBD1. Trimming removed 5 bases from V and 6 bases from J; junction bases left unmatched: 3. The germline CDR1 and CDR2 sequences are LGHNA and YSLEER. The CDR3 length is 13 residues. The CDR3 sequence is CASSDGQAGELFF. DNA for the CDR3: TGCGCCAGCAGCGATGGACAGGCCGGGGAGCTGTTTTTT.

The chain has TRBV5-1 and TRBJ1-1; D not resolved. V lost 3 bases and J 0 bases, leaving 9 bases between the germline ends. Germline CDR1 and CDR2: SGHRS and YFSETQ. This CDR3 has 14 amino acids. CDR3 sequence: CASSSSTMNTEAFF. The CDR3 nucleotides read TGCGCCAGCAGCTCTTCGACTATGAACACTGAAGCTTTCTTT.

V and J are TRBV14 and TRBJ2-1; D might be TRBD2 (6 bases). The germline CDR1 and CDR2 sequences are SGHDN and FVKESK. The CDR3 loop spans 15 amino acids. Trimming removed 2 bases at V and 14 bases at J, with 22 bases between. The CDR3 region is CASSQLGLQAQAEFF. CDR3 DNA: TGTGCCAGCAGCCAATTGGGACTCCAAGCACAAGCCGAGTTCTTC. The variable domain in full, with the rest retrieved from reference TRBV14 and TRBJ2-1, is EAGVTQFPSHSVIEKGQTVTLRCDPISGHDNLYWYRRVMGKEIKFLLHFVKESKQDESGMPNNRFLAERTGGTYSTLKVQPAELEDSGVYFCASSQLGLQAQAEFFGPGTRLTVL.

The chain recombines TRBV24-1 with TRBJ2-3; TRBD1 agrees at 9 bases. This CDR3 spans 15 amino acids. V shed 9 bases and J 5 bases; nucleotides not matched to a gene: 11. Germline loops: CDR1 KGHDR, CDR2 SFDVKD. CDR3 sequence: CATSRGQGQVDTQYF. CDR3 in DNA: TGTGCCACCTCCCGCGGACAGGGGCAGGTAGATACGCAGTATTTT.

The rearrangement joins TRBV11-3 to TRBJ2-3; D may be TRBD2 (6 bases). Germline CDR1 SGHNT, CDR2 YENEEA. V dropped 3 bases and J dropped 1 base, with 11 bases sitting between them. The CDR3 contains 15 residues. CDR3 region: CASSFGGARTDTQYF. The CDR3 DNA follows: TGTGCCAGCAGCTTTGGAGGGGCGCGCACAGATACGCAGTATTTT.

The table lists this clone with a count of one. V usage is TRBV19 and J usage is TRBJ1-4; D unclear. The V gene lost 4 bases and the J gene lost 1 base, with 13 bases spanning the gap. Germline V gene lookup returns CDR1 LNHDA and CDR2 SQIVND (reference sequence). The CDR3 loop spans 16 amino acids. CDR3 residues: CASSTGRRITNEKLFF. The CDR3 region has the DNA TGTGCCAGTAGTACAGGACGGAGGATAACTAATGAAAAACTGTTTTTT.

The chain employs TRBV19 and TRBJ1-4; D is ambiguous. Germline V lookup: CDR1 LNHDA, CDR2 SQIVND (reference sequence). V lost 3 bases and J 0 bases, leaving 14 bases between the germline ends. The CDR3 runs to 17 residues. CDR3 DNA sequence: TGTGCCAGTAGTATTTTCCCTCAGGCCACAACTAATGAAAAACTGTTTTTT. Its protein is CASSIFPQATTNEKLFF.

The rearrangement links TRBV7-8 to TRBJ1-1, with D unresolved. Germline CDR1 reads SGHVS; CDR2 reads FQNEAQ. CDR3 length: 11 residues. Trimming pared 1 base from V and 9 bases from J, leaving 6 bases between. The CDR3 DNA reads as TGTGCCAGCAGCTTAGGAGTAAAAGCTTTCTTT. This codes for CASSLGVKAFF.

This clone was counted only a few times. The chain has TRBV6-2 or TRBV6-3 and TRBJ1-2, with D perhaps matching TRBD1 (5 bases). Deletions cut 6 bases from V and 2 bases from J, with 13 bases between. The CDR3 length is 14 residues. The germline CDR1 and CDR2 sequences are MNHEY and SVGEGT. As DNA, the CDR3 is TGTGCCAGCAGCCCACTGGAGGGGAACTATGGCTACACCTTC. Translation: CASSPLEGNYGYTF.

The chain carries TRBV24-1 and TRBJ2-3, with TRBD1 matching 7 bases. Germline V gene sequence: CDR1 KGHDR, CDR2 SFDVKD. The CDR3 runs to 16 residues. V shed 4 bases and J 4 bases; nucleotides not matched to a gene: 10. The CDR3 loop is CATSERQGFGADTQYF. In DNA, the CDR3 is TGTGCCACCAGTGAGCGACAGGGATTCGGGGCAGATACGCAGTATTTT.

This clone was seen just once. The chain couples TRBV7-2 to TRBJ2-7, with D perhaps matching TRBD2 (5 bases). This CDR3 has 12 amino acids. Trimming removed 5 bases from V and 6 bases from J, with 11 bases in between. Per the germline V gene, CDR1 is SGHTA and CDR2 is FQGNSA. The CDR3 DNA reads TGTGCCAGCAGCATCGGACTCGGCGAGCAGTACTTC. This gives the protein CASSIGLGEQYF.

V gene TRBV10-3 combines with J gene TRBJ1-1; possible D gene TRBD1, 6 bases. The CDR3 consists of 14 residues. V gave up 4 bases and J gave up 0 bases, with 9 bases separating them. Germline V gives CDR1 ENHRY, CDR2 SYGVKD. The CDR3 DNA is TGTGCCATCAGTGCGACAGGTGTGAACACTGAAGCTTTCTTT. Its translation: CAISATGVNTEAFF.